The clone carrying this TCR beta chain was picked up a small number of times. The source of the sample is a study of radiation and T cells in renal cell carcinoma. Time point specified: baseline pretreatment blood. Treatment reported: 15 Gy SBRT to primary tumor, nephrectomy 4 weeks later. After SBRT, blood was collected at 2 and 4 weeks, plus baseline. Clones were sequenced by immunoSEQ multiplex PCR, and TCRdb holds only the in-frame ones, with some missing. The sample records about 95,000 clones, approximately 86% being singletons. The CDR3 sequence is 15 residues long. Germline V CDR1 and CDR2: MGHRA, YSYEKL. V lost 1 base to trimming and J lost 4 bases, with 11 bases between them.

The clonotype was recovered from a man aged 45-60 years with renal cell carcinoma. This sample comprised blood, obtained from a patient whose treatment included radiotherapy and nephrectomy. The chain carries TRBV4-1 and TRBJ2-1; D might be TRBD2 (6 bases). Here the CDR3 reads CASSQAGERYNEQFF. CDR3 coding DNA: TGCGCCAGCAGCCAAGCGGGAGAACGGTACAATGAGCAGTTCTTC.